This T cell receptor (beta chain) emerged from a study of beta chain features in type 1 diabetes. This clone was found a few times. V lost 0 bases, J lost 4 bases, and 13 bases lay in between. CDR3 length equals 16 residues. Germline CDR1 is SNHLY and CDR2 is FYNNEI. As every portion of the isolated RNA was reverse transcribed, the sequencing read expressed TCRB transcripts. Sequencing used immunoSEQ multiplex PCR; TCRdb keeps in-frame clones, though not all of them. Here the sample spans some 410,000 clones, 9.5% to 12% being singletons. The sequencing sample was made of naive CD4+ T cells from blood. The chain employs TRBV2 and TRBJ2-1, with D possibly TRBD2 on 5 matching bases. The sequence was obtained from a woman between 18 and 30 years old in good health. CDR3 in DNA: TGTGCCAGCAGTGAAGCGGAGGATCCCGTATACAATGAGCAGTTCTTC. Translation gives CASSEAEDPVYNEQFF.